One sample yielded the 10 T cell receptor beta chains listed below, sequenced in a study of shared clonotypes between healthy human individuals. Positive CCR7 selection of CD45RO-negative cells yielded the naive CD8 cells, and terminally differentiated effector memory CD45RA+ cells were excluded. Method: immunoSEQ multiplex PCR; TCRdb's copy keeps in-frame clones and lacks some. Of about 2.1 million clones listed, just over 90% were seen once; the top ten hold under 2%. The specimen was naive CD8+ T cells from PBMCs. Receptors were obtained from a man between 18 and 35 years old in good health. Some clones in this sample may be carry-over from other donors' samples.

The CDR3 sequence is CASSPSGVISGGYTF. The CDR3 nucleotides are TGTGCCAGCAGCCCTAGTGGAGTCATCTCGGGGGGCTACACCTTC. The rearrangement links TRBV9 to TRBJ1-2, with D unresolved. The CDR3 runs to 15 residues. From germline, CDR1 is SGDLS and CDR2 YYNGEE. With 4 bases removed from V and 8 bases from J, the gap between germline ends came to 21 bases.

The rearrangement uses TRBV27 and TRBJ2-1; tentatively, D is TRBD2 (5 bases). Trimming took 4 bases from V and 12 from J, leaving 28 bases between them. Germline V lookup: CDR1 MNHEY, CDR2 SMNVEV (reference sequence). This CDR3 has 17 amino acids. Here the CDR3 reads CASSSFPGFKIEVVQFF. CDR3 bases: TGTGCCAGCAGTTCGTTCCCGGGATTTAAAATAGAGGTTGTGCAGTTCTTC.

This rearrangement joins TRBV19 to TRBJ2-3; D not certain. Trimming stripped 3 bases from V and 2 bases from J, with 12 bases between. Looked up from germline, CDR1 is LNHDA and CDR2 is SQIVND (reference sequence). CDR3 length: 15 residues. The CDR3 spells CASSMGTTSTDTQYF. The CDR3, as DNA: TGTGCCAGTAGTATGGGAACTACCTCCACAGATACGCAGTATTTT.

The V and J genes are TRBV7-8 and TRBJ1-1; 8 bases align to TRBD1. The germline CDR1 and CDR2 sequences are SGHVS and FQNEAQ. The CDR3 runs to 17 residues. V gave up 5 bases and J gave up 1 base; unmatched junction bases: 12. The CDR3 DNA is TGTGCCAGCAGCCACCCGGACAGGGCCGGGGAGAACACTGAAGCTTTCTTT. It specifies CASSHPDRAGENTEAFF. The full variable domain, its missing parts supplied by reference TRBV7-8 and TRBJ1-1, is GAGVSQSPRYKVAKRGQDVALRCDPISGHVSLFWYQQALGQGPEFLTYFQNEAQLDKSGLPSDRFFAERPEGSVSTLKIQRTQQEDSAVYLCASSHPDRAGENTEAFFGQGTRLTVV.

The chain couples TRBV28 to TRBJ2-1; a weak D match, TRBD2 (5 bases). Trimming shortened V by 7 bases and J by 4 bases, and 20 bases separated the two germline ends. The CDR3 sequence is 16 residues long. CDR1 and CDR2 (germline): MDHEN, SYDVKM. The CDR3 region has the DNA TGTGCCAGCACCGTTTCAAGCCTAGCAGGTTACAATGAGCAGTTCTTC. The encoded protein is CASTVSSLAGYNEQFF. Looking up the rest from reference TRBV28 and TRBJ2-1 gives the full variable domain: DVKVTQSSRYLVKRTGEKVFLECVQDMDHENMFWYRQDPGLGLRLIYFSYDVKMKEKGDIPEGYSVSREKKERFSLILESASTNQTSMYLCASTVSSLAGYNEQFFGPGTRLTVL.

This clone was seen just once. The sample has other DNA sequences that encode this CDR3 too. The rearrangement links TRBV27 to TRBJ1-1; the match to TRBD1 covers 8 bases. Germline V gene lookup returns CDR1 MNHEY and CDR2 SMNVEV (reference sequence). V shed 2 bases and J 4 bases; nucleotides not matched to a gene: 3. The CDR3 consists of 14 residues. CDR3 residues: CASSLTRGLTEAFF. The CDR3 DNA reads TGTGCCAGCAGTTTAACCAGGGGGCTCACTGAAGCTTTCTTT.

This clone was counted once. V is TRBV5-1 and J is TRBJ2-7; the D call may be TRBD1 or TRBD2 (5 bases each). Per the germline V gene, CDR1 is SGHRS and CDR2 is YFSETQ. V lost 2 bases, J lost 3 bases, and 12 bases lay in between. The CDR3 contains 14 residues. In DNA form, the CDR3 reads TGCGCCAGCAGCTTACGGGGCGAGTACTACGAGCAGTACTTC. It translates to CASSLRGEYYEQYF. Complete variable domain (other parts from reference TRBV5-1 and TRBJ2-7): KAGVTQTPRYLIKTRGQQVTLSCSPISGHRSVSWYQQTPGQGLQFLFEYFSETQRNKGNFPGRFSGRQFSNSRSEMNVSTLELGDSALYLCASSLRGEYYEQYFGPGTRLTVT.

This clone occurred once. CDR3 coding DNA: TGTGCCAGCAGACCGACAGGGGCTTATGAAAAACTGTTTTTT. The encoded protein is CASRPTGAYEKLFF. The rearrangement links TRBV2 to TRBJ1-4; 8 bases agree with TRBD1. This CDR3 is built from 14 residues. J was trimmed by 6 bases and V by 6 bases; bases with no gene match: 6. Germline CDR1 is SNHLY and CDR2 is FYNNEI.

This chain uses TRBV27 with TRBJ2-7; D possibly corresponds to TRBD2 (5 bases). Trimming removed 2 bases from V and 0 bases from J, with 11 bases in between. CDR3 length equals 15 residues. Germline V gene lookup returns CDR1 MNHEY and CDR2 SMNVEV (reference sequence). The CDR3 DNA reads TGTGCCAGCAGTTTAGGGCGGGTACCCTCCTACGAGCAGTACTTC. Residues: CASSLGRVPSYEQYF.

A few counts support this clone. The rearrangement joins TRBV9 to TRBJ1-2; D may be TRBD1 (5 bases). V lost 4 bases to trimming and J lost 7 bases, with 14 bases between them. There are 13 residues in the CDR3. The germline V gene encodes CDR1 SGDLS and CDR2 YYNGEE. The CDR3 nucleotides read TGTGCCAGCAGCCCTTCGACAGAGAGTGGCTACACCTTC. Encoded protein: CASSPSTESGYTF.